The clone carrying this T cell receptor beta chain was recorded only once. The data derive from a study of blood T cell repertoires in COVID-19. Overall study context: COVID-19 samples from acute and convalescent phases originated in the United States, Italy and Spain. Nucleic acid was either cDNA or gDNA, and it came from T cells, B-cell-depleted T cells, or PBMCs.

V gave up 0 bases and J gave up 3 bases, with 12 bases separating them. CDR1 and CDR2 from the germline V gene are GTSNPN and SVGIG (reference sequence). The CDR3 covers 14 residues. Under the authors' procedure: Scientists estimated how many nucleated cells there were by amplifying reference gene primers. Libraries were prepared by immunoSEQ multiplex PCR; TCRdb keeps only in-frame clonotypes and omits some of them. D and trimming were read from the DNA, whereas the V and J calls and clone size are those reported in that table. The data show over 130,000 clones, around nine tenths seen once. Sequences were obtained from peripheral blood. The receptor's source is a human donor in a cohort sampled during active COVID-19. The V call is TRBV30, the J call TRBJ2-7; D perhaps matches TRBD2 (5 bases). CDR3 residues: CAWSVALGSYEQYF. The CDR3 nucleotides are TGTGCCTGGAGTGTAGCACTAGGTAGCTACGAGCAGTACTTC.